These 23 T cell receptor delta chains share one sample of origin, sequenced in a study of gamma-delta chains in newborns, infants, children (dated by TCRdb to the late 2010s). The reads were generated on an Illumina MiSeq. TCRdb reprocessed the public reads with the caller CATT; rows with the same DNA were merged afterwards. The sample records 13,000 to 15,000 delta-chain clones, about 7% of which are singletons. The leading ten clones occupy about a fifth of the sample. The sample taken for sequencing was blood. The receptors were gathered from a child who was a newborn, infant or young child, either healthy, febrile or measles-vaccinated (not recorded which).

About this clone itself: A much larger clone lies one base from this, so it may be a read error. The same CDR3 also results from other DNA sequences found in this sample. The genes are TRDV2 and TRDJ3; 7 bases map to TRDD3. The CDR3 consists of 19 residues. After removal of 1 base from V and 0 bases from J, the junction contained 8 bases not matched to a gene. Germline V gene sequence: CDR1 GEAIGNYY, CDR2 EKD. CDR3 sequence reads: CACDTVLGKSSWDTRQMFF. CDR3 nucleotide sequence: TGTGCCTGTGACACAGTACTGGGGAAGAGCTCCTGGGACACCCGACAGATGTTTTTC.

This clone was detected many times. A read error is the likely source, as a far larger clone sits one nucleotide away. The chain has TRDV2 and TRDJ1; TRDD3 aligns across 7 bases. The CDR3 has 13 amino acids. Germline CDR1 reads GEAIGNYY; CDR2 reads EKD. In DNA, the CDR3 is TGTGCCCGTGACACCTGGGGGACCGATAAACTCATCTTT. Translating gives CARDTWGTDKLIF.

This clone was counted at least ten times. Other DNA sequences in the sample encode the same CDR3. The chain joins TRDV2 to TRDJ3; 10 nucleotides agree with TRDD3. Trimming at V came to 2 bases and at J to 1 base, leaving 4 bases not matched to a gene. Germline V lookup: CDR1 GEAIGNYY, CDR2 EKD. This CDR3 has 18 amino acids. The CDR3 loop is CACDILGDRSWDTRQMFF. Here the CDR3 DNA reads TGTGCCTGTGACATACTGGGGGATCGGTCCTGGGACACCCGACAGATGTTTTTC.

This clone was found a few times. CDR3 bases: TGTGCCCGTGGCACGGGATACTGGGGGAGCTCCTGGGACACCCGACAGATGTTTTTC. Protein: CARGTGYWGSSWDTRQMFF. V gene TRDV2 combines with J gene TRDJ3; 9 nucleotides match TRDD3. J lost 0 bases, V lost 9 bases, and 14 bases had no gene match. The CDR3 totals 19 residues. Germline V lookup: CDR1 GEAIGNYY, CDR2 EKD.

This clone was seen ten or more times. This rearrangement joins TRDV2 to TRDJ1, with 12 bases fitting TRDD3. V was clipped by 3 bases and J by 0 bases; unmatched bases: 10. CDR1 and CDR2 (germline): GEAIGNYY, EKD. The CDR3 covers 18 residues. In DNA form, the CDR3 reads TGTGCCTGTGACTCGCTCACTGGGGGATACAAGTACACCGATAAACTCATCTTT. Protein product: CACDSLTGGYKYTDKLIF.

For this clone: A much larger clone is a single base away; this may be a read error. The sample holds other DNA sequences that translate to the same CDR3. The chain joins TRDV2 to TRDJ3; 10 bases fit TRDD3. The CDR3 extends over 17 amino acids. Germline lookup yields CDR1 GEAIGNYY and CDR2 EKD. The CDR3 protein is CACDTVLGDWDTRQMFF. CDR3 sequence (DNA): TGTGCCTGCGACACCGTACTGGGGGATTGGGACACCCGACAGATGTTTTTC.

Details on this clone: The translation of this DNA and the TCRdb protein of a much larger clone differ at residue 8, probably owing to a read error; the protein shown here is translated from the DNA. The chain recombines TRDV2 with TRDJ3; TRDD3 is a possible D gene (6 bases). There are 18 residues in the CDR3. CDR1 is GEAIGNYY and CDR2 is EKD in the germline V gene. V was pared by 0 bases and J by 0 bases, with 11 bases between. The CDR3 coding sequence is TGTGCCTGTGACACCTGGGGGCACAGCTCCTGGGACACCCGACAGATGTTTTTC. Translated: CACDTWGHSSWDTRQMFF.

In regard to this clone: Given a much more abundant clone one base away, this may be a read error. This CDR3 is also generated by other DNA sequences in the sample. The CDR3 bases are TGTGCCTGTGACATACTGGGGGATACGCCTTTGACAGCACAGCTCTTCTTT. It is translated as CACDILGDTPLTAQLFF. The chain joins TRDV2 to TRDJ2, with TRDD3 identical over 13 bases. The germline V gene has CDR1 GEAIGNYY and CDR2 EKD. This CDR3 contains 17 residues.

This clone was detected a few times. TCRdb lists the protein of a much larger clone for this DNA, which differs at residue 12, so this is likely a read error; the protein given here is translated from the DNA itself. The rearrangement uses TRDV2 and TRDJ3; 8 positions agree with TRDD3. The CDR3 has 17 residues. Per the germline V gene, CDR1 is GEAIGNYY and CDR2 is EKD. CDR3 nucleotides: TGTGCCTGTGACACCTGGGGATACTCCTGGGACGCCCGACAGATGTTTTTC. It encodes CACDTWGYSWDARQMFF.

A remark on this clone: The junction shows a germline mismatch at one end, possibly a read error. Other DNA sequences in this sample translate to the same CDR3. The genes are TRDV2 and TRDJ3; TRDD3 agrees at 8 bases. Per germline, CDR1 GEAIGNYY and CDR2 EKD. The CDR3 loop spans 20 amino acids. This CDR3 is CACDAATGGLASWDTRQMFF. The CDR3 coding sequence is TGTGCCTGTGACGCGGCTACTGGGGGCCTCGCTTCCTGGGACACCCGCCAGATGTTTTTC.

Turning to this clone: The identical CDR3 is also encoded by other nucleotide sequences in the sample. The chain joins TRDV2 to TRDJ3; the match to TRDD3 covers 7 bases. V shed 0 bases and J 2 bases; nucleotides not matched to a gene: 3. The length of the CDR3 is 17 residues. Germline V lookup: CDR1 GEAIGNYY, CDR2 EKD. CDR3 coding DNA: TGTGCCTGTGACACCGGTTGGGGGACCTGGGACACCCGACAGATGTTTTTC. Its translation is CACDTGWGTWDTRQMFF.

This clone has more than one count but fewer than ten. The J gene is TRDJ3, the V gene TRDV2; tentative D call: TRDD3 (6 bases). The CDR3 has 17 residues. Germline V gives CDR1 GEAIGNYY, CDR2 EKD. Trimming left V 1 base short and J 2 bases short, with 11 bases between. CDR3: CACDTVGYTWDTRQMFF. Here the CDR3 DNA reads TGTGCCTGTGACACGGTGGGATATACCTGGGACACCCGACAGATGTTTTTC.

As regards this clone: TCRdb records a much larger clone's protein for this DNA, with a difference at residue 4 that likely arises from a read error; the protein given is the translation of the DNA. The same CDR3 also results from other DNA sequences found in this sample. The chain has TRDV2 and TRDJ3, with TRDD3 as a possible D gene (6 bases). Germline-derived CDR1 and CDR2 are GEAIGNYY and EKD. The length of the CDR3 is 16 residues. CDR3 in DNA: TGTGCCTGTGGCACCTGGGATACCTGGGACACCCGACAGATGTTTTTC. Its protein is CACGTWDTWDTRQMFF.

Notes on this clone: This sample includes further DNA sequences coding for the same CDR3. The genes are TRDV2 and TRDJ3; perhaps TRDD3 as D (5 bases). Germline V CDR1 and CDR2: GEAIGNYY, EKD. The ends were cut back, 3 bases at V and 0 bases at J, with 20 bases in the middle. This CDR3 has 20 residues. The CDR3 coding sequence is TGTGCCTGTGACTCGACCGGTACAGGGGGTAGCTCCTGGGACACCCGACAGATGTTTTTC. Amino acids: CACDSTGTGGSSWDTRQMFF.

As concerns this clone: TCRdb's protein, taken from a much larger clone, differs from this DNA's translation at residue 14, likely owing to a read error; the protein displayed comes from the DNA. This sequence joins TRDV2 and TRDJ3; TRDD3 matches 11 bases. The CDR3 contains 19 residues. In germline, CDR1 is GEAIGNYY, CDR2 EKD. CDR3 residues: CACDKVLGDSSWDARQMFF. The CDR3 DNA follows: TGTGCCTGTGACAAAGTACTGGGGGATAGCTCCTGGGACGCCCGACAGATGTTTTTC.

The gene calls are TRDV2 and TRDJ3; 12 positions agree with TRDD3. This CDR3 has 22 amino acids. V gave up 0 bases and J gave up 0 bases; unmatched junction bases: 11. The germline gives CDR1 GEAIGNYY, CDR2 EKD. CDR3 in amino acids: CACDTVWSTGGYPSWDTRQMFF. The CDR3 bases are TGTGCCTGTGACACCGTCTGGTCCACTGGGGGATACCCCTCCTGGGACACCCGACAGATGTTTTTC.

This clone was found a few times. This rearrangement joins TRDV2 to TRDJ3, with a possible D match to TRDD3 (6 bases). Germline CDR1 and CDR2: GEAIGNYY and EKD. The CDR3 runs 19 residues. V was shortened by 5 bases and J by 0 bases, with 19 bases between the two germline ends. CDR3 nucleotides: TGTGCCTGTGGCAATTGGGGGCCCTCGAGCTCCTGGGACACCCGACAGATGTTTTTC. Protein product: CACGNWGPSSSWDTRQMFF.

This clone turned up a few times. This sequence is one base from a far larger clone and is likely a read error. Other DNA sequences within the sample encode an identical CDR3. V gene TRDV2 combines with J gene TRDJ3; 10 nucleotides line up with TRDD3. CDR1 and CDR2 (germline): GEAIGNYY, EKD. This CDR3 has 18 residues. The CDR3 is CACDTGGYSSWDTRQMFF. As DNA, the CDR3 is TGTGCCTGTGACACTGGGGGATACAGCTCCTGGGACACCCGGCAGATGTTTTTC.

This clone occurred a few times. The chain joins TRDV2 to TRDJ3; TRDD3 matches at 8 bases. V was pared by 3 bases and J by 1 base, with 7 bases of the junction left unmatched. In germline, CDR1 is GEAIGNYY, CDR2 EKD. This CDR3 is 18 amino acids long. CDR3 coding DNA: TGTGCCTGTGACCTACTGGGGGCTCATTCCTGGGACACCCGACAGATGTTTTTC. The encoded protein is CACDLLGAHSWDTRQMFF.

This clone was seen repeatedly, ten times or more. A far more abundant clone sits one base away, making this likely a read error. Distinct nucleotide sequences in the sample also encode this CDR3. The genes are TRDV2 and TRDJ3; 9 positions agree with TRDD3. After removal of 0 bases from V and 2 bases from J, the junction contained 4 bases not matched to a gene. Germline V gene sequence: CDR1 GEAIGNYY, CDR2 EKD. This CDR3 is built from 18 residues. Here the CDR3 DNA reads TGTGCCTGTGACACCGTATTGGGGGATACCTGGGACACCCGACAGATGTTTTTC. This sequence encodes CACDTVLGDTWDTRQMFF.

With respect to this clone: This CDR3 is also generated by other DNA sequences in the sample. The rearrangement joins TRDV2 to TRDJ3; 9 bases map to TRDD3. CDR1 and CDR2 (germline): GEAIGNYY, EKD. V dropped 3 bases and J dropped 0; count of bases not matched to a gene: 11. The CDR3 runs to 20 residues. CDR3 in DNA: TGTGCCTGTGACCTGGTACTGGGGGACCAAAGCTCCTGGGACACCCGACAGATGTTTTTC. Its protein is CACDLVLGDQSSWDTRQMFF.

This clone has more than one count but fewer than ten. TCRdb shows a much larger clone's protein in place of this DNA's translation, and the two differ at residue 17, likely through a read error; the protein shown is translated from the DNA. The CDR3 sequence is CACDTVLGDTAWDTRQTFF. The DNA of the CDR3 is TGTGCCTGTGACACAGTACTGGGGGATACGGCCTGGGACACCCGACAGACGTTTTTC. The chain uses TRDV2 and TRDJ3, with 13 bases fitting TRDD3. The germline V gene encodes CDR1 GEAIGNYY and CDR2 EKD. This CDR3 region has 19 residues.

The chain couples TRDV2 to TRDJ3; D is unclear. V lost 0 bases to trimming and J lost 0 bases, with 8 bases between them. This CDR3 contains 17 residues. Germline V gene sequence: CDR1 GEAIGNYY, CDR2 EKD. CDR3 in amino acids: CACDTAGRSWDTRQMFF. Here the CDR3 DNA reads TGTGCCTGTGACACCGCCGGGCGCTCCTGGGACACCCGACAGATGTTTTTC.